The present TCR beta chain was sequenced within a study of blood T cell repertoires in COVID-19. Looking at the study overall: Whether acute or convalescent, the COVID-19 samples came from the United States, Italy and Spain. The analysed material was cDNA or gDNA that came from T cells, B-cell-depleted T cells, or PBMCs.

Seattle patient enrollment occurred during active infection, with longitudinal follow-up thereafter. The CDR3 is 11 amino acids. Germline V gene data show CDR1 as MGHDK and CDR2 as SYGVNS. Trimming left V 4 bases short and J 5 bases short, with 6 bases between. Per the study methods: The authors estimated nucleated cell counts from reference gene primer amplification. TCRdb keeps only in-frame clones here, not all; method: immunoSEQ multiplex PCR. V, J and clone size derive from that table, while D and trimming were established from the DNA sequence. The sample lists almost 95,000 clones; around nine tenths were seen once.

This TCR came from a woman in her sixties or seventies with COVID-19, enrolled during active disease. V is TRBV25-1 and J is TRBJ2-7, with D tentatively TRBD2 (5 bases). The sample taken for sequencing was peripheral blood. Written as DNA, the CDR3 is TGTGCCAGCAGTGGGACTGACGAGCAGTACTTC. Encoded protein: CASSGTDEQYF.